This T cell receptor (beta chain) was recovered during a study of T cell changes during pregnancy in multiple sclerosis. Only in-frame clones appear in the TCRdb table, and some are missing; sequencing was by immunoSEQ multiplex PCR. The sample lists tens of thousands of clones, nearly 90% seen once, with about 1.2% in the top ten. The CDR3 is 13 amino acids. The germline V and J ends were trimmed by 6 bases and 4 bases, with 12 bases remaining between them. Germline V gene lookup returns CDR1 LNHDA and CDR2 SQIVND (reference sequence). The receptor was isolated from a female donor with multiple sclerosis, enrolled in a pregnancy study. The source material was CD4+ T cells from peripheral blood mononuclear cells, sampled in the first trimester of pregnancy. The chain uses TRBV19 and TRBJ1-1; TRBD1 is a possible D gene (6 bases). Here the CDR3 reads CASSRTVGTEAFF. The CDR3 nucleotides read TGTGCCAGTAGCAGGACAGTTGGCACTGAAGCTTTCTTT. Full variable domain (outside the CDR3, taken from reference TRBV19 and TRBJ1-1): DGGITQSPKYLFRKEGQNVTLSCEQNLNHDAMYWYRQDPGQGLRLIYYSQIVNDFQKGDIAEGYSVSREKKESFPLTVTSAQKNPTAFYLCASSRTVGTEAFFGQGTRLTVV.